The table lists the clone carrying this T cell receptor (beta chain) with a count of one. This sample is drawn from a study of blood T cell repertoires in COVID-19. Study background: Sources were T cells, B-cell-depleted T cells, or PBMCs; the material itself was cDNA or gDNA.

The method was immunoSEQ multiplex PCR; TCRdb's version includes in-frame clones alone and lacks a portion of them. The table has 130,000 to 150,000 clones, approximately 89% seen once. Germline V lookup: CDR1 KGHDR, CDR2 SFDVKD. Between the trimmed V and J ends, which lost 4 bases and 2 bases, there was a span of 5 bases. CDR3 size: 13 residues. This receptor was taken from a woman aged 45-60 years with acute or convalescent COVID-19. The sequenced material came from peripheral blood. The chain is built from TRBV24-1 and TRBJ2-1, with a weak D call TRBD2 (5 bases). The DNA of the CDR3 is TGTGCCACCAGTGACGGGGCCTACAATGAGCAGTTCTTC. Translated, it gives CATSDGAYNEQFF.